This TCR beta chain was found in a study of blood T cell repertoires in COVID-19. Study context: Both acute and convalescent COVID-19 samples were obtained from the United States, Italy and Spain. PBMCs, B-cell-depleted T cells, or T cells were the source of the cDNA or gDNA that made up the material.

Profiling relied on immunoSEQ multiplex PCR, and the TCRdb table lists in-frame clones only, not all of them. This table has approximately 53,000 clones, about 85% appearing once. The table lists this clone with a few counts. The CDR3 has 16 residues. J was trimmed by 4 bases and V by 2 bases; bases with no gene match: 4. Germline CDR1 SGDLS, CDR2 YYNGEE. The sequence derives from a woman older than 75 with COVID-19, enrolled during active disease. Sequencing was done on a sample of peripheral blood. V gene TRBV9 combines with J gene TRBJ2-2; TRBD2 matches 11 bases. For the CDR3, the DNA is TGTGCCAGCAGCGTTAGCGGGGGGGAGAGCACCGGGGAGCTGTTTTTT. Encoded protein: CASSVSGGESTGELFF.